These 5 T cell receptor beta chains came from one sample sequenced in a study of cytomegalovirus exposure and HLA in healthy donors. With 60 Vbeta and 13 Jbeta primers, the PCR was carried out. TCRdb's copy holds only in-frame clones and misses some; the assay was immunoSEQ multiplex PCR. The sample includes about 140,000 clones, roughly four fifths of them seen just once. Specimen: PBMCs. The receptors originated from a woman aged 60-70 years in good health and CMV-seropositive.

The rearrangement uses TRBV5-8 and TRBJ1-5; no reliable D call. V lost 3 bases to trimming and J lost 2 bases, with 15 bases between them. The CDR3 covers 16 residues. Germline V gives CDR1 SGHTS, CDR2 YDEGEE. The CDR3 region has the DNA TGTGCCAGCAGCTCCGGAGCGGGCCGGGGCAATCAGCCCCAGCATTTT. Protein sequence: CASSSGAGRGNQPQHF.

This chain uses TRBV19 with TRBJ1-1, with a weak D call TRBD1 (5 bases). This CDR3 is built from 14 residues. Germline CDR1 LNHDA, CDR2 SQIVND (reference sequence). The V end was cut by 7 bases, the J end by 9 bases, with 21 bases between. CDR3 nucleotide sequence: TGTGCCAGTACCCCACTTGGGGGGGTTTACCAAGCTTTCTTT. As protein: CASTPLGGVYQAFF.

This clone was detected a few times. The genes are TRBV4-1 and TRBJ2-7, with TRBD1 matching 8 bases. V was pared by 1 base and J by 0 bases, with 8 bases of the junction left unmatched. This CDR3 region has 17 residues. Germline V gene sequence: CDR1 MGHRA, CDR2 YSYEKL. CDR3 protein: CASSQAEPGQVSYEQYF. In DNA form, the CDR3 reads TGCGCCAGCAGCCAAGCGGAACCGGGACAGGTCTCCTACGAGCAGTACTTC.

V and J are TRBV9 and TRBJ2-3; TRBD2 is a possible D gene (5 bases). The CDR3 length is 14 residues. Germline V gene sequence: CDR1 SGDLS, CDR2 YYNGEE. Between the trimmed V and J ends, which lost 5 bases and 5 bases, there was a span of 15 bases. The CDR3 reads CASSYTGVLDTQYF. The DNA for the CDR3 is TGTGCCAGCAGTTATACCGGGGTCTTAGATACGCAGTATTTT.

The rearrangement uses TRBV2 and TRBJ1-2; D not resolved. V dropped 7 bases and J dropped 1 base, with 16 bases sitting between them. Germline CDR1 reads SNHLY; CDR2 reads FYNNEI. CDR3 length: 15 residues. CDR3 protein: CASILTEVVNYGYTF. CDR3 nucleotides: TGTGCCAGCATCCTCACGGAGGTAGTTAACTATGGCTACACCTTC.